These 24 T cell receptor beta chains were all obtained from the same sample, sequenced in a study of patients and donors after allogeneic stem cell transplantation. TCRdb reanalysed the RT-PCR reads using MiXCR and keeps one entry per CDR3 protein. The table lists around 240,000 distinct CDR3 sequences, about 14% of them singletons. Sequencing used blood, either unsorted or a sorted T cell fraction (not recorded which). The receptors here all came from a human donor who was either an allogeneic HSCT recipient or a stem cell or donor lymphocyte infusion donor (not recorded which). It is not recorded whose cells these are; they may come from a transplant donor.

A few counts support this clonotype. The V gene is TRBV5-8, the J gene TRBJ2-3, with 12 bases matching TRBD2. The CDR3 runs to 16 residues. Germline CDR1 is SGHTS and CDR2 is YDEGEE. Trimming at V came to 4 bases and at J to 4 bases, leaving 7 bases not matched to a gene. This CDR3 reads CASSRGTSGFSDTQYF. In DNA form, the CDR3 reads TGTGCCAGCAGCCGCGGGACTAGCGGGTTTTCAGATACGCAGTATTTT.

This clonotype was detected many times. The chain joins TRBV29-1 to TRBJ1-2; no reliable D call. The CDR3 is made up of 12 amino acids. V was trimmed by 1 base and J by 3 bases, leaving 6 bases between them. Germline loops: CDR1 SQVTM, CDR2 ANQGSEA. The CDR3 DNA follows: TGCAGCGTTGAAGGGGGAGACTATGGCTACACCTTC. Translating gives CSVEGGDYGYTF.

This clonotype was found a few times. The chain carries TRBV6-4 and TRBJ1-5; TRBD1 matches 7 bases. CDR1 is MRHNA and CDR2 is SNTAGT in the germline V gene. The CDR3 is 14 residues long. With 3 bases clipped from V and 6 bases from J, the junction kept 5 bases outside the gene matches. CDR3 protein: CASSERQGVQPQHF. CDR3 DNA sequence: TGTGCCAGCAGTGAGCGACAGGGCGTTCAGCCCCAGCATTTT.

CDR3 in amino acids: CASSLGTEGRGYGYTF. DNA of the CDR3: TGCGCCAGCAGCCTAGGAACGGAGGGAAGGGGCTATGGCTACACCTTC. The J gene is TRBJ1-2, the V gene TRBV4-1; D may be TRBD1 (5 bases). This CDR3 has 16 amino acids. Germline CDR1 is MGHRA and CDR2 is YSYEKL. V was pared by 4 bases and J by 4 bases, with 19 bases between.

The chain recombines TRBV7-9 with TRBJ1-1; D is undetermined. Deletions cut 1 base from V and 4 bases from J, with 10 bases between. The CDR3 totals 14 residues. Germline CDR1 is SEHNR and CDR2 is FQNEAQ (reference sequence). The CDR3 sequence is CASSLGAPATEAFF. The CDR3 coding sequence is TGTGCCAGCAGCTTAGGGGCCCCGGCCACTGAAGCTTTCTTT.

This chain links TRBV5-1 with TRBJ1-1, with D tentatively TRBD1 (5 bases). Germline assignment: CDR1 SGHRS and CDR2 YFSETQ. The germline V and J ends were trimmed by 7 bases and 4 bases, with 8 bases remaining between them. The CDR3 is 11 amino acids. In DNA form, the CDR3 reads TGCGCCAGCCGGGGCATCACTGAAGCTTTCTTT. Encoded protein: CASRGITEAFF.

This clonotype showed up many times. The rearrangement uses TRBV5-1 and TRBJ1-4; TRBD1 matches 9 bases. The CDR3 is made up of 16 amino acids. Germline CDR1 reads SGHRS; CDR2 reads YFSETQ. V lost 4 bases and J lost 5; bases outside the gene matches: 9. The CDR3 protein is CASSRPGTGKNEKLFF. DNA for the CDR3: TGCGCCAGCAGCCGTCCCGGGACAGGGAAAAATGAAAAACTGTTTTTT.

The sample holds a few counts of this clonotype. CDR3 coding DNA: TGTGCCAGCAGCCAGGGGGTTGAAAAACTGTTTTTT. Its protein product is CASSQGVEKLFF. The chain carries TRBV12-3 or TRBV12-4 and TRBJ1-4, with 7 bases lining up with TRBD1. After removal of 6 bases from V and 7 bases from J, the junction contained 2 bases not matched to a gene. The CDR3 length is 12 residues.

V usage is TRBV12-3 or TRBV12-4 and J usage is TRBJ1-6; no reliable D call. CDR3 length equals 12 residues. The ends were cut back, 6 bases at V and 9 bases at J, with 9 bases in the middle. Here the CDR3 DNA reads TGTGCCAGCAGGTTCCCTAGTTCACCCCTCCACTTT. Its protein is CASRFPSSPLHF.

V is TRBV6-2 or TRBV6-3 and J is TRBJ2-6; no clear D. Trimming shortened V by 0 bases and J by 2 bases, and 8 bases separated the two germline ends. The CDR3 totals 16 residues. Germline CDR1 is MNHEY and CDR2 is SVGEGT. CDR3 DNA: TGTGCCAGCAGTTACTCGCTGGGCGCTGGGGCCAACGTCCTGACTTTC. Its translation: CASSYSLGAGANVLTF.

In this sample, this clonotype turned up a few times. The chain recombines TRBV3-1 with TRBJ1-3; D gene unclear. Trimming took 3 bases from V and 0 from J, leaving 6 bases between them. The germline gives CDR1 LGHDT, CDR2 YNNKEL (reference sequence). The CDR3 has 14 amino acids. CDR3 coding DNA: TGTGCCAGCAGCCAGCCGGGCTCTGGAAACACCATATATTTT. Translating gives CASSQPGSGNTIYF.

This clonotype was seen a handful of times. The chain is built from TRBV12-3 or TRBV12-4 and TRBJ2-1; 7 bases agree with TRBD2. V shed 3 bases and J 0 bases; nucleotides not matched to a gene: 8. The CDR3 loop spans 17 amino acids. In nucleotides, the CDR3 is TGTGCCAGCAGTTTCCCCTGGGGGGGACGCTCCTACAATGAGCAGTTCTTC. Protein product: CASSFPWGGRSYNEQFF.

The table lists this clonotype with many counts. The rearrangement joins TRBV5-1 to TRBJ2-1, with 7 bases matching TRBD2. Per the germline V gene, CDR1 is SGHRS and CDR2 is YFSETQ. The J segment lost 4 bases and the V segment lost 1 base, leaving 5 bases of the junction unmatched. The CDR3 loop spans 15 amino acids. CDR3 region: CASSLLAVGYNEQFF. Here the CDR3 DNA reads TGCGCCAGCAGCTTGCTAGCGGTGGGTTACAATGAGCAGTTCTTC. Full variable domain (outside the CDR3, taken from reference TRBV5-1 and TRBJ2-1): KAGVTQTPRYLIKTRGQQVTLSCSPISGHRSVSWYQQTPGQGLQFLFEYFSETQRNKGNFPGRFSGRQFSNSRSEMNVSTLELGDSALYLCASSLLAVGYNEQFFGPGTRLTVL.

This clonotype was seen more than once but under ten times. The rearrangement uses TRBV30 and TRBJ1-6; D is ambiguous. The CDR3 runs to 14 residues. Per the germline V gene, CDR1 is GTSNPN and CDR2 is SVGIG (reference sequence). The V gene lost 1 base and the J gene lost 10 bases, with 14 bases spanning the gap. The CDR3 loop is CAWSEGGTRSPLHF. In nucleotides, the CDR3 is TGTGCCTGGAGTGAGGGAGGAACTCGGTCACCCCTCCACTTT.

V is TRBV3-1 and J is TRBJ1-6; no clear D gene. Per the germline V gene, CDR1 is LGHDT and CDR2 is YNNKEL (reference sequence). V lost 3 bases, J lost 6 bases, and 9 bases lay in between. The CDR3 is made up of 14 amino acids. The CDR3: CASSQTPSNSPLHF. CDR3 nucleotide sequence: TGTGCCAGCAGCCAGACACCTAGTAATTCACCCCTCCACTTT.

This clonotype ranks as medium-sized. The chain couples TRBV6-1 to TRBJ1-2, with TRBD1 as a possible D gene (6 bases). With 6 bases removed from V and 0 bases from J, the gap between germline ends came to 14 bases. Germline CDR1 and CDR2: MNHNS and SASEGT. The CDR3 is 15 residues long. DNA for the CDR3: TGTGCCAGCAGCCCCTGGGAGGGGGCTAACTATGGCTACACCTTC. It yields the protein CASSPWEGANYGYTF.

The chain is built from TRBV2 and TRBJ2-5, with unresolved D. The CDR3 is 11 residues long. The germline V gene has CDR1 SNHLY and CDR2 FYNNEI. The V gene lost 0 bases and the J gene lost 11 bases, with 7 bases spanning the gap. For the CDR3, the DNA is TGTGCCAGCAGTGAAGCGAGGAGTCAGTACTTC. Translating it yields CASSEARSQYF. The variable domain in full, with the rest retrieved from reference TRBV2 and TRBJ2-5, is EPEVTQTPSHQVTQMGQEVILRCVPISNHLYFYWYRQILGQKVEFLVSFYNNEISEKSEIFDDQFSVERPDGSNFTLKIRSTKLEDSAMYFCASSEARSQYFGPGTRLLVL.

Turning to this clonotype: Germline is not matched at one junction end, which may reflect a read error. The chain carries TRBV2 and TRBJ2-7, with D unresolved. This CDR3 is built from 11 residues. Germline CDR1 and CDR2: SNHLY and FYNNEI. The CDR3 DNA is TGTGACAGCAGCCCTAACTATGAGCAGTACTTC. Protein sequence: CDSSPNYEQYF.

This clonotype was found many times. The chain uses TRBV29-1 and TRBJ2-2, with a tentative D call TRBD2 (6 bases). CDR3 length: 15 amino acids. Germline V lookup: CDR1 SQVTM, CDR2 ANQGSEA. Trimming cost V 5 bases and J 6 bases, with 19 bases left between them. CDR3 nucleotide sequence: TGCAGCGTTCCTAGCGAGGGGATAAGGGCCGGGGAGCTGTTTTTT. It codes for CSVPSEGIRAGELFF.

The CDR3 coding sequence is TGTGCCAGACAGGGGACAGGGGGAATGGAGACCCAGTACTTC. Residues: CARQGTGGMETQYF. The chain is built from TRBV19 and TRBJ2-5; 11 bases are shared with TRBD1. Germline V gene data show CDR1 as LNHDA and CDR2 as SQIVND (reference sequence). J gave up 5 bases and V 9 bases, and 8 bases lay outside the gene matches. The CDR3 consists of 14 residues.

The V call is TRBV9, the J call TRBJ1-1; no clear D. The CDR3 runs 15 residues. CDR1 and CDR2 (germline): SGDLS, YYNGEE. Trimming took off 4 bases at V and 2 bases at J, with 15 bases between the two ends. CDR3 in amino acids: CASSPRDYRNTEAFF. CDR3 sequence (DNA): TGTGCCAGCAGCCCCCGGGATTACAGAAACACTGAAGCTTTCTTT.

DNA for the CDR3: TGTGCCAGCAGCCCATTCACGGGGCCCCGCACCGGGGAGCTGTTTTTT. Its translation is CASSPFTGPRTGELFF. The genes are TRBV3-1 and TRBJ2-2; the D gene could be TRBD1 or TRBD2 (5 bases each). The CDR3 extends over 16 amino acids. V was cut by 4 bases and J by 4 bases, with 16 bases left in between. Germline V gene sequence: CDR1 LGHDT, CDR2 YNNKEL (reference sequence).

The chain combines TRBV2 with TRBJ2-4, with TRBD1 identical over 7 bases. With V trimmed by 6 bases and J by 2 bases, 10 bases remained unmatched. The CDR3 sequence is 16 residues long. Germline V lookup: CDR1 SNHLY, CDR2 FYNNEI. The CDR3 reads CASRPIQGLPKNIQYF. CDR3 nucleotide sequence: TGTGCCAGCAGGCCCATACAGGGGTTACCCAAAAACATTCAGTACTTC. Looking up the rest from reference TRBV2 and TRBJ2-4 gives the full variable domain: EPEVTQTPSHQVTQMGQEVILRCVPISNHLYFYWYRQILGQKVEFLVSFYNNEISEKSEIFDDQFSVERPDGSNFTLKIRSTKLEDSAMYFCASRPIQGLPKNIQYFGAGTRLSVL.

The CDR3 DNA is TGTGCCAGCAGCCAAGCAGGGCCTTACCAGCAGTTCTTC. Translating gives CASSQAGPYQQFF. The J gene is TRBJ2-1, the V gene TRBV4-2; perhaps TRBD1 as D (5 bases). This CDR3 has 13 residues. V was shortened by 1 base and J by 11 bases, with 12 bases between the two germline ends. Germline-derived CDR1 and CDR2 are LGHNA and YNFKEQ.